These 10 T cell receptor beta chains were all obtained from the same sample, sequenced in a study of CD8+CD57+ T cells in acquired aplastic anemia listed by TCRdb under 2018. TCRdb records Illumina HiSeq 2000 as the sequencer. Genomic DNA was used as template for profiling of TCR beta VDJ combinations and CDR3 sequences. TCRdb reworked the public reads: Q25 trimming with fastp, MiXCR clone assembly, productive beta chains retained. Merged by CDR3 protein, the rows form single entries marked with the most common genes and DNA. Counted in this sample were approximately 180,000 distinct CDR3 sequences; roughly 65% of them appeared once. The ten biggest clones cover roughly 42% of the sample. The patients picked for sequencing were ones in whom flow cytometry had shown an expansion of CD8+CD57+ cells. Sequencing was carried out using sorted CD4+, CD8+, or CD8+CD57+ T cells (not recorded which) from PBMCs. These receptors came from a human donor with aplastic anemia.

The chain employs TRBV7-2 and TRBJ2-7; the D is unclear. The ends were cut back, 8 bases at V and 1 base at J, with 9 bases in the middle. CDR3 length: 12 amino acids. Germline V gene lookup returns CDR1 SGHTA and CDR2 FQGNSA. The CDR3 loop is CASSTPSYEQYF. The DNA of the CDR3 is TGTGCCAGCTCGACGCCATCCTACGAGCAGTACTTC.

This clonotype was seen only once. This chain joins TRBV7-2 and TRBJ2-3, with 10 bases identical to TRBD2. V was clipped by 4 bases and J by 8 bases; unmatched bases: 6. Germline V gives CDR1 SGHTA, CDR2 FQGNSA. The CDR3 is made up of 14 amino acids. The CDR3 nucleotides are TGTGCCAGCAGCTCTAGCGGGAGTTCCTCTACGCAGTATTTT. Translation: CASSSSGSSSTQYF.

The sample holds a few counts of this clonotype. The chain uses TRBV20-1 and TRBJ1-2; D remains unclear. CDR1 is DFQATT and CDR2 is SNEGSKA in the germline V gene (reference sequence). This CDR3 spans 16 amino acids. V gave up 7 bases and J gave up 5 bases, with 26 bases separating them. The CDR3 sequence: CSDSSLSALSPYGYTF. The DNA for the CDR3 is TGCAGTGATTCATCGCTTAGCGCCCTATCTCCTTATGGCTACACCTTC.

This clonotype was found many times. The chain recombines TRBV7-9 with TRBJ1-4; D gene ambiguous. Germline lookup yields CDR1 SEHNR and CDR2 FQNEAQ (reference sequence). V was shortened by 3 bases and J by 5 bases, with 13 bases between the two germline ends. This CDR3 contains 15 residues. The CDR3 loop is CASSFGPDPNEKLFF. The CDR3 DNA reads TGTGCCAGCAGCTTCGGCCCCGACCCAAATGAAAAACTGTTTTTT. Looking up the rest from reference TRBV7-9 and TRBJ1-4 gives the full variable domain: DTGVSQNPRHKITKRGQNVTFRCDPISEHNRLYWYRQTLGQGPEFLTYFQNEAQLEKSRLLSDRFSAERPKGSFSTLEIQRTEQGDSAMYLCASSFGPDPNEKLFFGSGTQLSVL.

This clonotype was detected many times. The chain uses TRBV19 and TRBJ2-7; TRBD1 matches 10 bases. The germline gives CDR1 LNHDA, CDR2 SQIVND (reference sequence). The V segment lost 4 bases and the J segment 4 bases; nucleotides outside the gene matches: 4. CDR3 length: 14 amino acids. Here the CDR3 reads CASSTTGGLYEQYF. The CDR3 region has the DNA TGTGCCAGTAGTACGACAGGGGGCCTATACGAGCAGTACTTC.

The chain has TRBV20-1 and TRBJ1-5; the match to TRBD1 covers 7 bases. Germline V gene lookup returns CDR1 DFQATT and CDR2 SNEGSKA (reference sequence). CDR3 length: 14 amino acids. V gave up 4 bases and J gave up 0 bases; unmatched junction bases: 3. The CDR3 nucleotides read TGCAGTGCTACCCGGGACAGTAGCAATCAGCCCCAGCATTTT. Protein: CSATRDSSNQPQHF.

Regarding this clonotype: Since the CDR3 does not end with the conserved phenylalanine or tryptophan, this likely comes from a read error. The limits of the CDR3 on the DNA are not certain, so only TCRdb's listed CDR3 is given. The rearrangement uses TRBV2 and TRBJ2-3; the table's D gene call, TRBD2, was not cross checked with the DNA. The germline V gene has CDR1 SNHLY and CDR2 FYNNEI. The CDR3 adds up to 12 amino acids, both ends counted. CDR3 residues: CASSGGNRAVGY.

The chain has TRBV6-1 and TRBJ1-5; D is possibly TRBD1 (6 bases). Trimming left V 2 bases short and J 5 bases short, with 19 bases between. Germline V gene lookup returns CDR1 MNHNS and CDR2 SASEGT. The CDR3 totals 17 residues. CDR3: CASSEFPRTVNHQPQHF. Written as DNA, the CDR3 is TGTGCCAGCAGTGAATTCCCCCGGACAGTAAATCATCAGCCCCAGCATTTT.

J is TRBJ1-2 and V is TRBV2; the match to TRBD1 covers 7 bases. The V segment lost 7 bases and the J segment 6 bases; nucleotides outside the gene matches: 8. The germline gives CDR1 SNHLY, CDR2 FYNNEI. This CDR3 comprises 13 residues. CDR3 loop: CASKTGNHHGYTF. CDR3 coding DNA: TGTGCCAGCAAGACAGGGAATCATCATGGCTACACCTTC.

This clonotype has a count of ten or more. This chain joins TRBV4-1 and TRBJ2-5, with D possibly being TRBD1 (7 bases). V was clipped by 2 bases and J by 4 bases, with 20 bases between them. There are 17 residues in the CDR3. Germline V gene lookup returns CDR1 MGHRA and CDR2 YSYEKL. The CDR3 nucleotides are TGCGCCAGCAGCCAAAACTACCCGACAGGGAGGCTAGAGACCCAGTACTTC. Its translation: CASSQNYPTGRLETQYF.